This TCR beta chain appears in the sequencing data of a study of blood T cell repertoires in COVID-19. Study details: From the United States, Italy and Spain came samples of acute and convalescent COVID-19. Sources were T cells, B-cell-depleted T cells, or PBMCs; the material itself was cDNA or gDNA.

The CDR3 is 13 amino acids. Trimming stripped 4 bases from V and 1 base from J, with 10 bases between. CDR1 and CDR2 (germline): GTSNPN, SVGIG (reference sequence). This clone was seen just once. TCRdb's copy holds only in-frame clones and misses some; the assay was immunoSEQ multiplex PCR. The sample has approximately 340,000 clones, over 80% seen once; the top ten hold around 9.9%. Seattle patients were enrolled while actively infected and followed longitudinally. The sequence was collected from a man aged 25 to 40 with COVID-19, enrolled during active disease. Sequenced material: peripheral blood. This chain links TRBV30 with TRBJ1-1, with D hard to call. The CDR3 is CAWTLSGNTEAFF. The CDR3 coding sequence is TGTGCCTGGACCCTCAGTGGGAACACTGAAGCTTTCTTT.